The next 18 T cell receptor beta chains were all read from a single sample in a study of T cells in Graves' hyperthyroidism and ophthalmopathy. Amplified regions were TCR beta CDR3 sequences from RNA transcripts. The HTBI primer set drove a first-round RT-PCR of the TCR CDR3. TCRdb reanalysed the multiplex PCR reads using MiXCR and keeps one entry per CDR3 protein. The repertoire includes about 290,000 distinct CDR3 sequences, approximately 12% of them detected once, and around 7.9% sits in the top ten. Sequencing input: blood. These TCRs come from a woman in her twenties or thirties with Graves' hyperthyroidism that later progressed to Graves' ophthalmopathy.

There are a few counts of this clonotype. This chain joins TRBV3-1 and TRBJ2-7; possible D gene TRBD2, 6 bases. CDR3 length equals 16 residues. Germline assignment: CDR1 LGHDT and CDR2 YNNKEL (reference sequence). Between the trimmed V and J ends, which lost 6 bases and 0 bases, there was a span of 18 bases. CDR3 residues: CASSPRGTTSSYEQYF. CDR3 bases: TGTGCCAGCAGTCCACGTGGGACGACTAGCTCCTACGAGCAGTACTTC.

This chain joins TRBV28 and TRBJ2-7; either TRBD1 or TRBD2 may supply D (6 bases each). The CDR3 totals 16 residues. V lost 4 bases, J lost 0 bases, and 16 bases lay in between. Germline V gene data show CDR1 as MDHEN and CDR2 as SYDVKM. The CDR3 region has the DNA TGTGCCAGCAGTTATGACCGGGGGCAACCCTCCTACGAGCAGTACTTC. The encoded protein is CASSYDRGQPSYEQYF.

This clonotype has a count of ten or more. The chain couples TRBV6-1 to TRBJ1-2; TRBD1 matches at 7 bases. The junction had 11 bases not matched to a gene; V was cut back by 6 bases and J by 4 bases. The germline CDR1 and CDR2 sequences are MNHNS and SASEGT. There are 15 residues in the CDR3. CDR3 protein: CASSPGTGAGYGYTF. The CDR3, as DNA: TGTGCCAGCAGCCCCGGCACAGGGGCCGGCTATGGCTACACCTTC.

The V gene is TRBV25-1, the J gene TRBJ2-3; D is ambiguous. The J call is uncertain, as TRBJ1-5 better fits the DNA end. Germline values: CDR1 MGHDK, CDR2 SYGVNS. This CDR3 contains 11 residues. The CDR3 nucleotides read TGTGCCAGCAGTATCACAGATACGCAGCATTTT. Protein: CASSITDTQHF.

This clonotype was recorded at least ten times. The chain joins TRBV6-5 to TRBJ1-2; no clear D gene. Deletions cut 0 bases from V and 4 bases from J, with 12 bases between. The V gene's germline CDR1 is MNHEY and CDR2 SVGAGI. The CDR3 sequence is 15 residues long. The CDR3 loop reads CASSYSMEGSYGYTF. The DNA of the CDR3 is TGTGCCAGCAGTTACTCGATGGAGGGCAGCTATGGCTACACCTTC.

This clonotype occurred many times. The chain combines TRBV7-9 with TRBJ1-1; D not resolved. Trimming removed 0 bases at V and 4 bases at J, with 12 bases between. The CDR3 is 15 residues long. CDR1 SEHNR and CDR2 FQNEAQ come from the germline V gene (reference sequence). The CDR3 coding sequence is TGTGCCAGCAGCTTAGCGATCGAGGCTTTCACTGAAGCTTTCTTT. Protein product: CASSLAIEAFTEAFF.

This clonotype was observed many times. Here the CDR3 reads CSARTGGETQYF. CDR3 sequence (DNA): TGCAGTGCTCGGACAGGGGGGGAGACCCAGTACTTC. The chain couples TRBV20-1 to TRBJ2-5, with 10 bases fitting TRBD1. The CDR3 covers 12 residues. Germline values: CDR1 DFQATT, CDR2 SNEGSKA (reference sequence). Germline trimming cut 5 bases from V and 5 bases from J; bases unmatched to any gene: 2.

This clonotype was picked up a small number of times. This rearrangement joins TRBV7-8 to TRBJ2-1; 7 bases align to TRBD1. This CDR3 region has 16 residues. V lost 2 bases and J lost 5; bases outside the gene matches: 9. Germline V gene lookup returns CDR1 SGHVS and CDR2 FQNEAQ. CDR3 residues: CASSLMIGTVNNEQFF. The CDR3 DNA follows: TGTGCCAGCAGCTTAATGATCGGGACAGTTAACAATGAGCAGTTCTTC.

This clonotype was detected only a few times. The CDR3 is CASSQYEGLNEKLFF. CDR3 bases: TGCGCCAGCAGCCAGTACGAGGGGCTAAATGAAAAACTGTTTTTT. The chain uses TRBV4-3 and TRBJ1-4, with D possibly being TRBD1 (5 bases). V was cut by 3 bases and J by 5 bases, with 13 bases left in between. The CDR3 runs 15 residues. Germline lookup yields CDR1 LGHNA and CDR2 YSLEER.

This clonotype was observed at least ten times. V is TRBV7-3 and J is TRBJ2-7, with 8 nucleotides matching TRBD2. From germline, CDR1 is SGHTA and CDR2 FQGTGA. This CDR3 is built from 15 residues. Trimming removed 4 bases from V and 4 bases from J; junction bases left unmatched: 9. The CDR3 spells CASSSEAGVGYEQYF. CDR3 DNA: TGTGCCAGCAGCTCGGAAGCGGGAGTCGGGTACGAGCAGTACTTC.

V usage is TRBV28 and J usage is TRBJ2-2; a possible D gene is TRBD1 (6 bases). The CDR3 loop spans 16 amino acids. The germline gives CDR1 MDHEN, CDR2 SYDVKM. V shed 8 bases and J shed 5 bases, with 21 bases lying between them. The CDR3 protein is CASGYRALIGTGELFF. CDR3 sequence (DNA): TGTGCCAGCGGATACAGGGCCCTCATTGGGACCGGGGAGCTGTTTTTT.

In this sample, this clonotype turned up a few times. This may come from a read error, since a much larger clone is one base off. The genes are TRBV2 and TRBJ2-3, with 8 bases lining up with TRBD2. J was trimmed by 6 bases and V by 3 bases; bases with no gene match: 11. This CDR3 region has 16 residues. CDR1 SNHLY and CDR2 FYNNEI come from the germline V gene. The DNA of the CDR3 is TGTGCCAGCAGTGAGATGCAGACCGGGACTAGTGATACGCAGTATTTT. Amino acids: CASSEMQTGTSDTQYF.

Points on this clonotype: A much more abundant neighbour one base away suggests this may be a read error. The J gene is TRBJ2-2, the V gene TRBV3-2; the table's TRBD2 call for D was not verified on the DNA. TRBV3-2 is annotated as a pseudogene. The CDR3 consists of 16 residues. DNA for the CDR3: TGTGCCAGCAGCCCCGGACTAGCGGGAATATTCGGGGAGCTGTTTTTT. Encoded protein: CASSPGLAGIFGELFF.

In this sample, this clonotype turned up a few times. The chain is built from TRBV11-2 and TRBJ1-1; no definite D call. The CDR3 spans 13 residues. CDR1 is SGHAT, CDR2 FQNNGV, per germline. Trimming took off 3 bases at V and 7 bases at J, with 12 bases between the two ends. DNA of the CDR3: TGTGCCAGCAGCTTTAACAGAAACCATGAAGCTTTCTTT. Translation gives CASSFNRNHEAFF.

The V and J genes are TRBV6-2 or TRBV6-3 and TRBJ1-1; D is undetermined. In germline, CDR1 is MNHEY, CDR2 SVGEGT. The V gene lost 5 bases and the J gene lost 2 bases, with 9 bases spanning the gap. The CDR3 runs to 13 residues. CDR3 DNA: TGTGCCAGCAGTCAAAAGTATAACACTGAAGCTTTCTTT. This gives the protein CASSQKYNTEAFF.

As for this clonotype: It is unclear where the CDR3 begins or ends on the DNA, so no DNA is shown, and the CDR3 is as TCRdb lists it. The V gene is TRBV13, the J gene TRBJ1-2; TRBD1, the table's D call, lacks a check against the DNA. The CDR3 adds up to 19 amino acids, both ends counted. Germline values: CDR1 PRHDT, CDR2 FYEKMQ (reference sequence). The CDR3 protein is CASSLGGDIQYFGAGGYTF.

This clonotype was counted a few times. A much larger clone lies a single base off, so this may be a read error. CDR3 nucleotides: TGTGCCATCAGTGAGATCGGGGAATCCTACGAGCAGTTCTTC. This codes for CAISEIGESYEQFF. The chain uses TRBV10-3 and TRBJ2-7; D is perhaps TRBD2 (5 bases). Gene TRBJ2-1 matches the end of the DNA better, so the J call may be wrong. Germline CDR1 reads ENHRY; CDR2 reads SYGVKD. The CDR3 totals 14 residues.

There are many counts of this clonotype. The rearrangement joins TRBV12-3 or TRBV12-4 to TRBJ2-7, with TRBD2 matching 7 bases. After removal of 6 bases from V and 2 bases from J, the junction contained 7 bases not matched to a gene. The CDR3 loop spans 14 amino acids. Written as DNA, the CDR3 is TGTGCCAGCAGCGCCGGGACTACCGCCTACGAGCAGTACTTC. Its translation is CASSAGTTAYEQYF.